The rows below give T cell receptor beta chains drawn from one sample of a study of cytomegalovirus exposure and HLA in healthy donors. Profiled with immunoSEQ multiplex PCR; TCRdb holds only in-frame clones, not every one. The table has 150,000 to 200,000 clones, 70% to 80% seen once. Sequenced: PBMCs. Receptors originate from a man in his 60s in good health and CMV-seronegative. Each CDR3 is given with its conserved first and last residue. D genes are given only for firm matches. The size entry is marked missing in some rows and otherwise reads once, few, many or a size class.

V gene,clone size,J gene,D gene,CDR3 protein,CDR3 DNA
TRBV11-3,NA,TRBJ2-7,NA,CASSLGLSEQYF,TGTGCCAGCAGCTTAGGGCTCAGCGAGCAGTACTTC
TRBV9,few,TRBJ2-3,NA,CASSVATGSPPDTQYF,TGTGCCAGCAGCGTAGCGACCGGGAGTCCCCCAGATACGCAGTATTTT
TRBV9,NA,TRBJ1-2,TRBD1,CASRPTGNYGYTF,TGTGCCAGCAGGCCGACAGGGAACTATGGCTACACCTTC
TRBV29-1,NA,TRBJ2-2,TRBD1,CSVEDRTNTGELFF,TGCAGCGTTGAGGACAGGACGAACACCGGGGAGCTGTTTTTT
TRBV7-8,NA,TRBJ2-2,NA,CASSLEGLIIANTGELFF,TGTGCCAGCAGCTTAGAGGGGCTTATAATTGCGAACACCGGGGAGCTGTTTTTT
TRBV7-9,NA,TRBJ2-6,TRBD1,CASRRDRVGANVLTF,TGTGCCAGCAGACGAGACAGGGTTGGGGCCAACGTCCTGACTTTC
TRBV7-6,NA,TRBJ2-1,TRBD2,CASSLALATYNEQFF,TGTGCCAGCAGCTTAGCACTAGCGACTTACAATGAGCAGTTCTTC
TRBV5-8,NA,TRBJ2-1,TRBD2,CASSFFLGSGGTYNEQFF,TGTGCCAGCAGCTTTTTTCTCGGCAGCGGGGGGACGTACAATGAGCAGTTCTTC
TRBV5-4,NA,TRBJ2-3,NA,CASSLGAGSSTDTQYF,TGTGCCAGCAGCTTAGGGGCGGGGTCTAGCACAGATACGCAGTATTTT
TRBV7-9,NA,TRBJ2-3,NA,CASSLMGESSTDTQYF,TGTGCCAGCAGCTTAATGGGAGAATCTAGCACAGATACGCAGTATTTT
TRBV21-1,NA,TRBJ1-1,NA,CASSNTLTGDPAEAFF,TGTGCCAGCAGCAATACCCTGACAGGGGATCCTGCTGAAGCTTTCTTT
TRBV15,NA,TRBJ1-2,NA,CATSRDYLDYGYTF,TGTGCCACCAGCAGGGACTACTTGGACTATGGCTACACCTTC
TRBV28,NA,TRBJ1-2,TRBD1,CASSPRGPRPNYGYTF,TGTGCCAGCAGCCCGAGGGGGCCCAGGCCTAACTATGGCTACACCTTC
TRBV11-2,NA,TRBJ2-7,TRBD1,CASSLIRDRGTEQYF,TGTGCCAGCAGCCTCATTCGGGACAGGGGGACGGAGCAGTACTTC
TRBV23-1,NA,TRBJ1-4,TRBD1,CASSPRTGVWEKLFF,TGCGCCAGCAGCCCCAGGACAGGAGTGTGGGAAAAACTGTTTTTT
TRBV29-1,NA,TRBJ2-7,TRBD2,CSVEGGTSGYYEQYF,TGCAGCGTTGAAGGGGGGACTAGCGGTTACTACGAGCAGTACTTC
TRBV7-9,NA,TRBJ2-1,TRBD2,CASSYLAGAFLTQFFF,TGTGCCAGCAGCTATCTAGCGGGTGCCTTTTTAACCCAGTTCTTCTTC
TRBV7-9,few,TRBJ2-1,TRBD2,CASSLSLAGTYNEQFF,TGTGCCAGCAGCTTATCCCTAGCGGGAACCTACAATGAGCAGTTCTTC
TRBV7-9,NA,TRBJ1-1,TRBD1,CASSLRWDRGTEAFF,TGTGCCAGCAGCCTCCGCTGGGACAGGGGGACTGAAGCTTTCTTT
TRBV4-3,NA,TRBJ1-1,NA,CASSQVGGRTEAFF,TGCGCCAGCAGCCAAGTGGGCGGGAGGACTGAAGCTTTCTTT
TRBV7-9,NA,TRBJ1-1,NA,CASSLPYRRNTEAFF,TGTGCCAGCAGCTTGCCTTATAGAAGAAACACTGAAGCTTTCTTT
TRBV6-1,NA,TRBJ2-1,NA,CASITGTIIYNEQFF,TGTGCCAGCATTACGGGGACAATAATATACAATGAGCAGTTCTTC
TRBV28,NA,TRBJ1-2,TRBD1,CASSKNRGNGYTF,TGTGCCAGCAGCAAGAACAGGGGAAATGGCTACACCTTC
TRBV7-9,NA,TRBJ2-1,TRBD2,CASSGGRGEFF,TGTGCCAGCAGCGGGGGGCGGGGGGAGTTCTTC
TRBV6-6,once,TRBJ1-2,TRBD1,CASSYRAGGSGGYTF,TGTGCCAGCAGTTACCGGGCAGGGGGGTCCGGTGGCTACACCTTC
TRBV28,NA,TRBJ1-3,NA,CASSLPGNTIYF,TGTGCCAGCAGTCTACCTGGAAACACCATATATTTT
TRBV28,NA,TRBJ1-2,NA,CASGCSGPQSNCYGYTF,TGTGCCAGCGGCTGTTCTGGGCCGCAGTCTAATTGCTATGGCTACACCTTC
TRBV21-1,few,TRBJ2-3,NA,CASSKSETAAPDTQYF,TGTGCCAGCAGCAAATCGGAGACAGCCGCTCCAGATACGCAGTATTTT
TRBV6-5,few,TRBJ2-7,NA,CASSARVPFYEQYF,TGTGCCAGCAGTGCCAGGGTCCCCTTCTACGAGCAGTACTTC
TRBV7-7,once,TRBJ2-3,TRBD2,CASSLSGGADTQYF,TGTGCCAGCAGCTTAAGCGGGGGGGCGGATACGCAGTATTTT
TRBV2,NA,TRBJ1-2,TRBD1,CASSEGQDYGYTF,TGTGCCAGCAGTGAGGGACAGGACTATGGCTACACCTTC
TRBV27,NA,TRBJ2-2,TRBD2,CASSLFAGEVTNTGELFF,TGTGCCAGCAGTTTATTTGCGGGAGAGGTAACGAACACCGGGGAGCTGTTTTTT
TRBV7-2,few,TRBJ2-2,TRBD1,CATLISGTANTGELFF,TGTGCCACCTTAATTTCCGGGACAGCGAACACCGGGGAGCTGTTTTTT
TRBV25-1,NA,TRBJ2-5,NA,CASSAQETQYF,TGTGCCAGCAGTGCTCAAGAGACCCAGTACTTC
TRBV2,NA,TRBJ2-2,NA,CAKDSGALTGELFF,TGTGCCAAAGACTCTGGGGCCCTCACCGGGGAGCTGTTTTTT
TRBV7-9,NA,TRBJ1-2,NA,CASSLQAWNYGYTF,TGTGCCAGCAGCTTACAGGCCTGGAACTATGGCTACACCTTC